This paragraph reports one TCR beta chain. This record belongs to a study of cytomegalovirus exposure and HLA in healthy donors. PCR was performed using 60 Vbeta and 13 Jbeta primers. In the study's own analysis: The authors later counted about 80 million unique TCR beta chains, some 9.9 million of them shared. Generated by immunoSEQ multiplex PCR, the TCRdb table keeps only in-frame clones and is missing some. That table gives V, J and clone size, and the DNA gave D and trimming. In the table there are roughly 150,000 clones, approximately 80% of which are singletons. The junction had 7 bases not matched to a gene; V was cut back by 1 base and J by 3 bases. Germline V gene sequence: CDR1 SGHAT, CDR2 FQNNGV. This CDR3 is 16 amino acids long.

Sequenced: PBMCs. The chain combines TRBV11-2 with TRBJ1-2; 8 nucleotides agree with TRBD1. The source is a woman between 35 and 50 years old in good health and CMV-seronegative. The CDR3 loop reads CASSLAGTGVYYGYTF. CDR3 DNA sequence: TGTGCCAGCAGCTTAGCCGGGACAGGCGTATACTATGGCTACACCTTC.